Sequencing of this T cell receptor beta chain was carried out in a study of blood T cells in healthy people across ages. Primers used in a second PCR of roughly 7 to 12 cycles were a sample-barcoded 5' primer and a J-beta primer mix. Using its own MiXCR run on the 5' RACE reads, TCRdb lists one record per CDR3 protein. This sample carries 540,000 or so distinct CDR3 sequences, about 26% of them seen once, and the ten largest clones take around 20%. Trimming left V 5 bases short and J 0 bases short, with 12 bases between. The CDR3 consists of 14 residues. Looked up from germline, CDR1 is SGDLS and CDR2 is YYNGEE.

Input material: blood. The chain combines TRBV9 with TRBJ2-7; maybe TRBD2 (6 bases). This TCR was recovered from a woman in her sixties or seventies in good health. CDR3 loop: CASSSIAASYEQYF. CDR3 bases: TGTGCCAGCAGTTCTATAGCGGCCTCCTACGAGCAGTACTTC.